These 25 T cell receptor beta chains came from one sample sequenced in a study of cytomegalovirus exposure and HLA in healthy donors. The primer mix had 60 Vbeta and 13 Jbeta primers. Using immunoSEQ multiplex PCR, the repertoire was profiled, and TCRdb retains in-frame clones only, with some absent. The sample's table shows under 40,000 clones. Sequencing was performed on PBMCs. These receptors originate from a woman in her thirties or forties in good health and CMV-seropositive.

In the case of this clone: Other DNA sequences in the sample encode the same CDR3. The chain couples TRBV6-5 to TRBJ2-7; TRBD1 matches at 7 bases. Germline V gene data show CDR1 as MNHEY and CDR2 as SVGAGI. Trimming cost V 4 bases and J 4 bases; bases outside gene matches: 4. This CDR3 spans 13 amino acids. Here the CDR3 reads CASSSRDSYEQYF. Here the CDR3 DNA reads TGTGCCAGCAGTTCACGGGACAGTTACGAGCAGTACTTC.

The chain carries TRBV7-9 and TRBJ2-7; 7 positions match TRBD2. The germline gives CDR1 SEHNR, CDR2 FQNEAQ (reference sequence). The CDR3 runs to 14 residues. V trimming: 6 bases; J trimming: 4 bases; junction bases outside the gene matches: 9. CDR3: CASSPGLPAYEQYF. CDR3 sequence (DNA): TGTGCCAGCAGTCCGGGACTACCCGCGTACGAGCAGTACTTC.

The J gene is TRBJ2-3, the V gene TRBV5-6; D might be TRBD2 (6 bases). In germline, CDR1 is SGHDT, CDR2 YYEEEE. V was trimmed by 2 bases and J by 5 bases, leaving 9 bases between them. The CDR3 spans 13 residues. CDR3 in amino acids: CASSFSSVDTQYF. The CDR3 nucleotides read TGTGCCAGCAGCTTCTCTAGCGTAGATACGCAGTATTTT.

The V and J genes are TRBV5-6 and TRBJ2-3; TRBD2 matches 9 bases. V lost 4 bases and J lost 7; bases outside the gene matches: 13. CDR1 SGHDT and CDR2 YYEEEE come from the germline V gene. There are 16 residues in the CDR3. This CDR3 reads CASSLLSAGGSHTQYF. CDR3 in DNA: TGTGCCAGCAGCCTTCTTTCTGCGGGAGGGAGTCATACGCAGTATTTT.

This chain links TRBV6-1 with TRBJ2-3; the match to TRBD2 covers 10 bases. This CDR3 contains 16 residues. Germline CDR1 is MNHNS and CDR2 is SASEGT. With 2 bases clipped from V and 2 bases from J, the junction kept 4 bases outside the gene matches. The CDR3 sequence: CASSERTSGTTDTQYF. The CDR3, as DNA: TGTGCCAGCAGTGAACGAACTAGCGGGACCACAGATACGCAGTATTTT.

This chain connects TRBV28 to TRBJ1-2; 8 bases are a match to TRBD1. Germline CDR1 MDHEN, CDR2 SYDVKM. Unmatched junction bases numbered 4, after V lost 3 bases and J lost 1 base. The CDR3 loop spans 15 amino acids. CDR3 sequence: CASSFPGQGNYGYTF. The CDR3 DNA reads TGTGCCAGCAGTTTCCCCGGACAGGGTAACTATGGCTACACCTTC.

CDR3 sequence: CSVNTGTGSTEAFF. Here the CDR3 DNA reads TGCAGCGTCAACACCGGAACGGGTAGCACTGAAGCTTTCTTT. V usage is TRBV29-1 and J usage is TRBJ1-1; D is unclear. V was pared by 6 bases and J by 4 bases, with 18 bases between. Germline-derived CDR1 and CDR2 are SQVTM and ANQGSEA. The CDR3 is 14 amino acids.

The chain combines TRBV28 with TRBJ2-7; D might be TRBD1 (5 bases). This CDR3 contains 14 residues. V shed 1 base and J shed 2 bases, with 9 bases lying between them. Germline V gene data show CDR1 as MDHEN and CDR2 as SYDVKM. Here the CDR3 DNA reads TGTGCCAGCAGTTTATCAGGGCCTCCCTACGAGCAGTACTTC. Protein product: CASSLSGPPYEQYF. The full variable domain, completed using reference TRBV28 and TRBJ2-7, is DVKVTQSSRYLVKRTGEKVFLECVQDMDHENMFWYRQDPGLGLRLIYFSYDVKMKEKGDIPEGYSVSREKKERFSLILESASTNQTSMYLCASSLSGPPYEQYFGPGTRLTVT.

The chain is built from TRBV19 and TRBJ2-2; TRBD2 matches 8 bases. Looked up from germline, CDR1 is LNHDA and CDR2 is SQIVND (reference sequence). The CDR3 length is 15 residues. With 5 bases clipped from V and 7 bases from J, the junction kept 9 bases outside the gene matches. CDR3 region: CASSPTGTSHGELFF. DNA for the CDR3: TGTGCCAGTAGTCCAACCGGGACTAGTCACGGGGAGCTGTTTTTT. Complete variable domain (other parts from reference TRBV19 and TRBJ2-2): DGGITQSPKYLFRKEGQNVTLSCEQNLNHDAMYWYRQDPGQGLRLIYYSQIVNDFQKGDIAEGYSVSREKKESFPLTVTSAQKNPTAFYLCASSPTGTSHGELFFGEGSRLTVL.

The chain carries TRBV5-1 and TRBJ1-3; D gene unclear. V lost 0 bases and J lost 4, with 14 bases in between. The CDR3 spans 16 residues. Germline CDR1 and CDR2: SGHRS and YFSETQ. Written as DNA, the CDR3 is TGCGCCAGCAGCTTGGAGTTCCGGGGATTGGGAAACACCATATATTTT. Encoded protein: CASSLEFRGLGNTIYF.

The rearrangement joins TRBV28 to TRBJ1-2; the match to TRBD1 covers 10 bases. The CDR3 runs 15 residues. Trimming cost V 3 bases and J 7 bases; bases outside gene matches: 8. CDR1 MDHEN and CDR2 SYDVKM come from the germline V gene. The CDR3 region has the DNA TGTGCCAGCAGTTTGGGACAGGGGTTGGGGTCTGGCTACACCTTC. Amino acid sequence: CASSLGQGLGSGYTF.

The chain is built from TRBV5-1 and TRBJ2-2, with 10 bases that match TRBD1. The ends lost 5 bases at V and 1 base at J; junction bases unmatched: 11. Germline V gene lookup returns CDR1 SGHRS and CDR2 YFSETQ. The length of the CDR3 is 18 residues. As DNA, the CDR3 is TGCGCCAGCAGTTGGGGGACAGGGGCCTGGATGAACACCGGGGAGCTGTTTTTT. Translating gives CASSWGTGAWMNTGELFF.

The gene calls are TRBV9 and TRBJ2-3; the D gene is possibly TRBD2 (6 bases). The CDR3 covers 15 residues. The germline CDR1 and CDR2 sequences are SGDLS and YYNGEE. V was shortened by 7 bases and J by 0 bases, with 15 bases between the two germline ends. The CDR3 DNA reads TGTGCCAGCGGGCGGGACCCCGATAGCACAGATACGCAGTATTTT. Amino acid sequence: CASGRDPDSTDTQYF.

V and J are TRBV6-1 and TRBJ2-1, with D possibly matching TRBD2 (5 bases). CDR1 and CDR2 (germline): MNHNS, SASEGT. This CDR3 is built from 14 residues. V lost 3 bases to trimming and J lost 7 bases, with 13 bases between them. DNA for the CDR3: TGTGCCAGCAGTGATCTAGAGGGTGGGAATGAGCAGTTCTTC. Translation gives CASSDLEGGNEQFF.

The V gene is TRBV7-9, the J gene TRBJ2-3; 7 bases agree with TRBD2. The CDR3 sequence is 15 residues long. Germline-derived CDR1 and CDR2 are SEHNR and FQNEAQ (reference sequence). The V gene end was trimmed by 3 bases and the J gene end by 0 bases; junction bases not matched to a gene: 3. The CDR3 region is CASSLRLASTDTQYF. CDR3 in DNA: TGTGCCAGCAGCTTGCGACTAGCTAGCACAGATACGCAGTATTTT.

This chain uses TRBV27 with TRBJ2-1; TRBD2 matches at 7 bases. Germline loops: CDR1 MNHEY, CDR2 SMNVEV (reference sequence). The CDR3 has 14 residues. V lost 4 bases, J lost 2 bases, and 2 bases stayed unmatched. CDR3 nucleotides: TGTGCCAGCAGTTCTAGCGGAGCCTACAATGAGCAGTTCTTC. Its protein is CASSSSGAYNEQFF.

The chain joins TRBV9 to TRBJ2-1; 11 bases align to TRBD2. With V trimmed by 0 bases and J by 6 bases, 20 bases remained unmatched. CDR1 and CDR2 (germline): SGDLS, YYNGEE. The CDR3 consists of 21 residues. The CDR3 spells CASSVGSASGRSQRVINEQFF. The CDR3 DNA reads TGTGCCAGCAGCGTAGGGTCGGCTAGCGGGAGGTCTCAACGGGTCATCAATGAGCAGTTCTTC.

V usage is TRBV19 and J usage is TRBJ1-4; D not resolved. The germline V and J ends were trimmed by 5 bases and 8 bases, with 12 bases remaining between them. Germline loops: CDR1 LNHDA, CDR2 SQIVND (reference sequence). The CDR3 totals 13 residues. CDR3 in amino acids: CASSPRGGEKLFF. The CDR3 nucleotides are TGTGCCAGTAGTCCAAGAGGAGGAGAAAAACTGTTTTTT. Together with reference TRBV19 and TRBJ1-4, the CDR3 gives the full variable domain: DGGITQSPKYLFRKEGQNVTLSCEQNLNHDAMYWYRQDPGQGLRLIYYSQIVNDFQKGDIAEGYSVSREKKESFPLTVTSAQKNPTAFYLCASSPRGGEKLFFGSGTQLSVL.

V is TRBV6-6 and J is TRBJ1-3, with 7 bases aligning to TRBD1. The CDR3 spans 16 residues. Germline V gives CDR1 MNHNY, CDR2 SVGAGI (reference sequence). J gave up 3 bases and V 2 bases, and 7 bases lay outside the gene matches. DNA for the CDR3: TGTGCCAGCAGTTACCGGGACAGTTCCTTTGGAAACACCATATATTTT. Residues: CASSYRDSSFGNTIYF.

The chain joins TRBV19 to TRBJ2-1; 10 bases line up with TRBD2. The CDR3 sequence is 15 residues long. The trim removed 5 bases at V and 4 bases at J, leaving 5 bases unmatched. Germline V CDR1 and CDR2: LNHDA, SQIVND (reference sequence). The CDR3: CASSPGTSAYNEQFF. The CDR3, as DNA: TGTGCCAGTAGTCCAGGGACTAGCGCATACAATGAGCAGTTCTTC.

The chain joins TRBV28 to TRBJ2-7; 7 bases are a match to TRBD1. The germline V gene has CDR1 MDHEN and CDR2 SYDVKM. The CDR3 totals 15 residues. V shed 7 bases and J 9 bases; nucleotides not matched to a gene: 18. CDR3 DNA sequence: TGTGCCAGCAACTCCCGGGAAAGGGGGCCCGTTTTGCAGTACTTC. It is translated as CASNSRERGPVLQYF.

The rearrangement uses TRBV5-1 and TRBJ2-7; 9 bases are shared with TRBD2. Trimming took 4 bases from V and 5 from J; bases not matched to a gene: 7. Germline CDR1 SGHRS, CDR2 YFSETQ. The CDR3 consists of 14 residues. The CDR3 DNA sequence: TGCGCCAGCAGCCCCTTAGCGGGAGATGACGAGCAGTACTTC. Amino acids: CASSPLAGDDEQYF.

The chain combines TRBV29-1 with TRBJ1-3, with 10 bases fitting TRBD1. Per the germline V gene, CDR1 is SQVTM and CDR2 is ANQGSEA. Trimming took 4 bases from V and 0 from J; bases not matched to a gene: 3. This CDR3 comprises 15 residues. CDR3 loop: CSVGGDRGSGNTIYF. CDR3 bases: TGCAGCGTTGGAGGGGACAGGGGCTCTGGAAACACCATATATTTT.

Here the CDR3 reads CASKRGGDEKLFF. The CDR3 coding sequence is TGTGCCAGCAAACGGGGAGGGGATGAAAAACTGTTTTTT. The V call is TRBV6-5, the J call TRBJ1-4; perhaps TRBD1 as D (5 bases). V was clipped by 7 bases and J by 6 bases, with 12 bases between them. There are 13 residues in the CDR3. Per germline, CDR1 MNHEY and CDR2 SVGAGI.

The rearrangement links TRBV7-8 to TRBJ1-1, with D hard to call. Trimming shortened V by 3 bases and J by 3 bases, and 2 bases separated the two germline ends. Per the germline V gene, CDR1 is SGHVS and CDR2 is FQNEAQ. The CDR3 runs to 11 residues. CDR3 region: CASSFDTEAFF. The CDR3, as DNA: TGTGCCAGCAGCTTCGACACTGAAGCTTTCTTT. Variable domain in full (rest from reference TRBV7-8 and TRBJ1-1): GAGVSQSPRYKVAKRGQDVALRCDPISGHVSLFWYQQALGQGPEFLTYFQNEAQLDKSGLPSDRFFAERPEGSVSTLKIQRTQQEDSAVYLCASSFDTEAFFGQGTRLTVV.